Listed below are T cell receptor beta chains from one sample, sequenced in a study of OX40 agonist ivuxolimab in advanced cancers. Assay used: immunoSEQ multiplex PCR; TCRdb lists only in-frame clones, some missing. Of about 28,000 clones detected, 65% to 90% appear once; the ten largest clones hold 45% to 60%. Source: CD4+ or CD8+ T cells sorted from blood, taken in a trial of the OX40 agonist ivuxolimab. The origin of the receptors is an adult with an advanced solid tumor such as melanoma, head and neck, liver or kidney cancer. CDR3s include the opening cysteine and the closing phenylalanine or tryptophan. D genes are given only for firm matches. Expanded clones are given a class, and other clones once, few, many or no size at all.

NA,TRBD2,TRBJ2-1,TRBV27,TGTGCCAGCATCCTGCAGCGGGGGGGCTACAATGAGCAGTTCTTC,CASILQRGGYNEQFF
few,NA,TRBJ2-1,TRBV9,TGTGCCAGCAGCGTGGGCAAGGGCGGGGGCCCCTTGAATGAGCAGTTCTTC,CASSVGKGGGPLNEQFF
NA,TRBD1,TRBJ2-1,TRBV29-1,TGCAGCGCCGCGACAGGGGACGACCCCCATGAGCAGTTCTTC,CSAATGDDPHEQFF
NA,TRBD1,TRBJ2-7,TRBV4-2,TGTGCCAGCAGCCAAGGGGGGACAGCCACCTACGAGCAGTACTTC,CASSQGGTATYEQYF
NA,NA,TRBJ2-1,TRBV5-1,TGCGCCAGCAGCCTCAACGGACCCGACAATGAGCAGTTCTTC,CASSLNGPDNEQFF
NA,TRBD1,TRBJ2-5,TRBV5-6,TGTGCCAGCAGCCCGGGACAGAACCAAGAGACCCAGTACTTC,CASSPGQNQETQYF
NA,NA,TRBJ1-1,TRBV7-8,TGTGCCAGCAGCTTAGGGGTCACAGGGCGGAACACTGAAGCTTTCTTT,CASSLGVTGRNTEAFF
NA,NA,TRBJ2-3,TRBV5-1,TGCGCCAGCAGCTTTTGGCTAGCCACGAACACAGATACGCAGTATTTT,CASSFWLATNTDTQYF
NA,NA,TRBJ2-7,TRBV6-6,TGTGCCAGCAGTGGGGGGACATCCTACGAGCAGTACTTC,CASSGGTSYEQYF
NA,NA,TRBJ1-6,TRBV6-6,TGTGCCAGCAGCCCACTTAGTAATTCACCCCTCCACTTT,CASSPLSNSPLHF
NA,TRBD1,TRBJ1-1,TRBV19,TGTGCCAGTAACGACAGGGGGGGCACTGAAGCTTTCTTT,CASNDRGGTEAFF
NA,NA,TRBJ2-3,TRBV4-3,TGCGCCAGCAGCCAAGAACTAATCCTGACAGAGAGCACAGATACGCAGTATTTT,CASSQELILTESTDTQYF
NA,TRBD1,TRBJ1-1,TRBV7-9,TGTGCCAGCAGCGCCCAGGGGGATGTCACTGAAGCTTTCTTT,CASSAQGDVTEAFF
NA,TRBD1,TRBJ1-5,TRBV6-1,TGTGCCAGCAACGAGGAGACAGGGGGCAATCAGCCCCAGCATTTT,CASNEETGGNQPQHF
NA,NA,TRBJ2-7,TRBV4-3,TGCGCCAGCAGCCAAGAAGGATTGTTTTTAGGAGATAGGACAGCCTCCTACGAGCAGTACTTC,CASSQEGLFLGDRTASYEQYF
NA,TRBD1,TRBJ1-3,TRBV15,TGTGCCACCAGCAGAGGAGGGACAGGAGGTGGAAACACCATATATTTT,CATSRGGTGGGNTIYF
NA,NA,TRBJ2-3,TRBV19,TGTGCCAGTAGTATAGGAGGAGGGTACACAGATACGCAGTATTTT,CASSIGGGYTDTQYF
NA,NA,TRBJ1-2,TRBV7-3,TGTGCCAGCAGCTTAATAGGGGCAGCCTATGGCTACACCTTC,CASSLIGAAYGYTF
once,TRBD1,TRBJ1-2,TRBV5-6,TGTGCCAGCAGCTTTATGACAGGGACCGGCTACACCTTC,CASSFMTGTGYTF
NA,NA,TRBJ2-4,TRBV11-3,TGTGCCAGCTCCGGGGGTGACAAAAACATTCAGTACTTC,CASSGGDKNIQYF
NA,NA,TRBJ1-1,TRBV30,TGTGCCTGGAGTGTATCCCAGAAAACTGAAGCTTTCTTT,CAWSVSQKTEAFF
NA,TRBD1,TRBJ1-5,TRBV6-1,TGTGCCAGCAGTGAAGGCGGGACAGGGAGGTATCAGCCCCAGCATTTT,CASSEGGTGRYQPQHF
NA,NA,TRBJ1-2,TRBV19,TGTGCCAGTAGTCTACGGGACTCTTTCTTTTATGGCTACACCTTC,CASSLRDSFFYGYTF
NA,NA,TRBJ2-7,TRBV4-1,TGCGCCAGCAGCCAAGTTCAATTTGACGAGCAGTACTTC,CASSQVQFDEQYF
NA,TRBD1,TRBJ1-5,TRBV2,TGTGCCAGCAAATACAGGGGGTCCAATCAGCCCCAGCATTTT,CASKYRGSNQPQHF
NA,NA,TRBJ1-3,TRBV11-2,TGTGCCAGCAGCCGTACAGGGTCTGGAAACACCATATATTTT,CASSRTGSGNTIYF
NA,TRBD2,TRBJ2-1,TRBV28,TGTGCCAGCAGTCTAGCGGTCAATGAGCAGTTCTTC,CASSLAVNEQFF
once,TRBD1,TRBJ2-4,TRBV28,TGTGCCAGCTCCGGGACAGGGATAAACATTCAGTACTTC,CASSGTGINIQYF
NA,TRBD1,TRBJ2-5,TRBV7-9,TGTGCCAGCACCGAAAGTTTGCCGGGACAGTACGCAGGGCAGTACTTC,CASTESLPGQYAGQYF
NA,TRBD2,TRBJ2-5,TRBV18,TGTGCCAGCTCACCCAGGACTAGCGGGGGACCCCGGCAAGAGACCCAGTACTTC,CASSPRTSGGPRQETQYF
NA,TRBD1,TRBJ1-5,TRBV28,TGTGCCAGCAGTCAAGACAGGGGGCTCGATCAGCCCCAGCATTTT,CASSQDRGLDQPQHF
NA,NA,TRBJ1-2,TRBV29-1,TGCAGCGACAATGTAGGTTCCAGAAACTATGGCTACACCTTC,CSDNVGSRNYGYTF
NA,NA,TRBJ2-1,TRBV7-9,TGTGCCAGCAGCCCTGTCGGGTTCTACAATGAGCAGTTCTTC,CASSPVGFYNEQFF
NA,TRBD1,TRBJ2-7,TRBV30,TGTGCCTGGAGTCCCCAACTCGGACAGGCCTTCTACGAGCAGTACTTC,CAWSPQLGQAFYEQYF
NA,TRBD2,TRBJ2-2,TRBV5-4,TGTGCCAGCAGCCGTCCGGGAGGGACCGGGGAGCTGTTTTTT,CASSRPGGTGELFF
NA,NA,TRBJ1-5,TRBV27,TGTGCCAGCAGTTTACAAGGAGCCCATCAGCCCCAGCATTTT,CASSLQGAHQPQHF
once,NA,TRBJ2-1,TRBV27,TGTGCCAGCAGTTTATGGCAGTTCAATGAGCAGTTCTTC,CASSLWQFNEQFF
NA,NA,TRBJ1-1,TRBV4-1,TGCGCCAGCAGCCAAACGGACAGCTTGAACACTGAAGCTTTCTTT,CASSQTDSLNTEAFF
NA,TRBD1,TRBJ2-7,TRBV27,TGTGCCAGCAGAGGACAGGGGGCGTACGAGCAGTACTTC,CASRGQGAYEQYF
NA,TRBD2,TRBJ2-1,TRBV27,TGTGCCAGTACTAGCGGGATCAGGGCTGAGCAGTTCTTC,CASTSGIRAEQFF
NA,NA,TRBJ1-6,TRBV7-9,TGTGCCAGCAGGGGCCCCTATAATTCACCCCTCCACTTT,CASRGPYNSPLHF
few,NA,TRBJ2-3,TRBV5-1,TGCGCCAGCAGCTTAGGACAAGGGGACACAGATACGCAGTATTTT,CASSLGQGDTDTQYF
NA,NA,TRBJ1-2,TRBV6-1,TGTGCCAGCAGTCAAGGAGTAAATGGCTACACCTTC,CASSQGVNGYTF
NA,TRBD2,TRBJ2-7,TRBV6-6,TGTGCCAGCAGTTTCGGGACTAGCGCGTACGAGCAGTACTTC,CASSFGTSAYEQYF
NA,NA,TRBJ2-1,TRBV7-9,TGTGCCAGCAGGTCGGTGCTGTCGGGGGACGGAGGGGGCAATGAGCAGTTCTTC,CASRSVLSGDGGGNEQFF
NA,NA,TRBJ2-1,TRBV7-7,TGTGCCAGCAGCTTAGTCTCCGGGACCTCCTACAATGAGCAGTTCTTC,CASSLVSGTSYNEQFF
NA,NA,TRBJ2-6,TRBV9,TGTGCCAGCAGTGATACAGGGTTCGGGGCCAACGTCCTGACTTTC,CASSDTGFGANVLTF
NA,TRBD2,TRBJ2-5,TRBV4-1,TGCGCCAGCCCGAGCGGGGGGTACCAAGAGACCCAGTACTTC,CASPSGGYQETQYF